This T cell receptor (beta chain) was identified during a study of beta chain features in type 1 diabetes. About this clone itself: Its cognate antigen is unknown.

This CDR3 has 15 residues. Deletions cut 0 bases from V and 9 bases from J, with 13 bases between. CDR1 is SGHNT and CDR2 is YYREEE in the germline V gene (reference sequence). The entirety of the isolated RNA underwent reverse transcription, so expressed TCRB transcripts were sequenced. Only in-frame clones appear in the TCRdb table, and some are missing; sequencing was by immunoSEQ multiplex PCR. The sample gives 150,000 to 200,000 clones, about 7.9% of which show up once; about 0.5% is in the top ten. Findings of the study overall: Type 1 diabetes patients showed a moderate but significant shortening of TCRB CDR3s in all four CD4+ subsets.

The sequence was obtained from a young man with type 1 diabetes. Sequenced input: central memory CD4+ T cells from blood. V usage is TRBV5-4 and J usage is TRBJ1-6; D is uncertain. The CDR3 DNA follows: TGTGCCAGCAGCTTGGAGGCCCGAGCGAGTTCACCCCTCCACTTT. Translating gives CASSLEARASSPLHF.